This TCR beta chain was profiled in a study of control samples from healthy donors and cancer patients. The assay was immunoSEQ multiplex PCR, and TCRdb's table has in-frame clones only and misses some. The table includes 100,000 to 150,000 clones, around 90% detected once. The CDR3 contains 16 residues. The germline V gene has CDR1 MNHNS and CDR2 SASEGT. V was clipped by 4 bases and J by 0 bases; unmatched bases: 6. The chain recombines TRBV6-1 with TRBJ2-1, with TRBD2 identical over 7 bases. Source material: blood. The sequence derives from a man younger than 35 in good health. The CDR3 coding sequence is TGTGCCAGCAGTGTTGGGGCGGGGGTCTCCTACAATGAGCAGTTCTTC. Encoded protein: CASSVGAGVSYNEQFF.